A single sample is the source of the 8 T cell receptor beta chains below, sequenced in a study of regulatory T cells in long-lasting Graves disease. The TCR beta library used iRepertoire HTBI primers with Arm-PCR amplification of CDR3. TCRdb processed the multiplex PCR reads anew with MiXCR; each CDR3 protein has one entry. The repertoire consists of 450,000 to 650,000 distinct CDR3 sequences, with roughly a sixth occurring once and the leading ten covering roughly 25%. Sample time point: newly diagnosed GD, antithyroid drugs for less than 3 months. The TCR library was prepared using RNA isolated from PBMCs. The data were also submitted as part of a second study, on T cells in Graves' hyperthyroidism and ophthalmopathy.

This specimen was peripheral blood mononuclear cells (PBMCs), taken at new diagnosis, from a patient treated with antithyroid drugs. Receptor source: a woman aged 35 to 60 with Graves disease.

The gene calls are TRBV7-9 and TRBJ2-5; possible D gene TRBD2, 6 bases. Trimming shortened V by 5 bases and J by 0 bases, and 13 bases separated the two germline ends. There are 15 residues in the CDR3. CDR1 is SEHNR, CDR2 FQNEAQ, per germline (reference sequence). CDR3 nucleotide sequence: TGTGCCAGCAGCGAACGGGACTCAGACCAAGAGACCCAGTACTTC. This sequence encodes CASSERDSDQETQYF. Complete variable domain (other parts from reference TRBV7-9 and TRBJ2-5): DTGVSQNPRHKITKRGQNVTFRCDPISEHNRLYWYRQTLGQGPEFLTYFQNEAQLEKSRLLSDRFSAERPKGSFSTLEIQRTEQGDSAMYLCASSERDSDQETQYFGPGTRLLVL.

To note about this clonotype: A clone one base away is much larger, so this may be a read error. V gene TRBV10-1 combines with J gene TRBJ2-7, with 7 bases fitting TRBD1. From germline, CDR1 is WNHNN and CDR2 SYGVQD (reference sequence). Trimming took 2 bases from V and 3 from J; bases not matched to a gene: 7. This CDR3 region has 15 residues. CDR3 nucleotides: TGCGCCAGCAGTGAGAAAGGGACAGTTGGCTACGAGCAGTACTTC. This translates into CASSEKGTVGYEQYF.

This clonotype has ten or more counts. The V gene is TRBV2, the J gene TRBJ2-4; D not resolved. V was shortened by 6 bases and J by 4 bases, with 10 bases between the two germline ends. Germline V gene data show CDR1 as SNHLY and CDR2 as FYNNEI. This CDR3 spans 13 amino acids. DNA for the CDR3: TGTGCCAGCAGCAAAACACTGAAAAACATTCAGTACTTC. The encoded protein is CASSKTLKNIQYF.

The chain carries TRBV20-1 and TRBJ2-2, with D perhaps being TRBD1 or TRBD2 (6 bases each). Germline-derived CDR1 and CDR2 are DFQATT and SNEGSKA (reference sequence). The V end was cut by 5 bases, the J end by 7 bases, with 17 bases between. This CDR3 spans 14 amino acids. The CDR3 DNA reads as TGCAGTGCTCACACAGGGCAAGCGGGCGGGGAGCTGTTTTTT. This encodes CSAHTGQAGGELFF.

This clonotype was seen more than once but under ten times. V and J are TRBV29-1 and TRBJ2-5; D may be TRBD1 (5 bases). V lost 4 bases and J 4 bases, leaving 10 bases between the germline ends. CDR3 size: 12 residues. Germline CDR1 reads SQVTM; CDR2 reads ANQGSEA. The CDR3 nucleotides are TGCAGCGTTGGAAGGGGCCCAGAGACCCAGTACTTC. Translation gives CSVGRGPETQYF.

The V call is TRBV7-9, the J call TRBJ2-1, with D tentatively TRBD1 (5 bases). Germline CDR1 SEHNR, CDR2 FQNEAQ (reference sequence). The CDR3 runs 15 residues. V was pared by 4 bases and J by 7 bases, with 17 bases between. Written as DNA, the CDR3 is TGTGCCAGCAGCTCCTTGATGACAGCTTCTAATGAGCAGTTCTTC. Translated: CASSSLMTASNEQFF. Together with reference TRBV7-9 and TRBJ2-1, the CDR3 gives the full variable domain: DTGVSQNPRHKITKRGQNVTFRCDPISEHNRLYWYRQTLGQGPEFLTYFQNEAQLEKSRLLSDRFSAERPKGSFSTLEIQRTEQGDSAMYLCASSSLMTASNEQFFGPGTRLTVL.

In this sample, this clonotype turned up a few times. CDR3: CASTLDRATDTQYF. The CDR3 DNA reads as TGTGCCAGCACCCTCGACAGGGCCACAGATACGCAGTATTTT. The chain carries TRBV2 and TRBJ2-3; 7 bases align to TRBD1. Germline assignment: CDR1 SNHLY and CDR2 FYNNEI. CDR3 size: 14 residues. J gave up 2 bases and V 7 bases, and 6 bases lay outside the gene matches.

The chain combines TRBV19 with TRBJ1-2; D is unresolved. Trimming shortened V by 0 bases and J by 0 bases, and 8 bases separated the two germline ends. The CDR3 loop spans 15 amino acids. Germline V gene data show CDR1 as LNHDA and CDR2 as SQIVND (reference sequence). This CDR3 reads CASSIDTLTNYGYTF. Written as DNA, the CDR3 is TGTGCCAGTAGTATAGATACTTTAACTAACTATGGCTACACCTTC.